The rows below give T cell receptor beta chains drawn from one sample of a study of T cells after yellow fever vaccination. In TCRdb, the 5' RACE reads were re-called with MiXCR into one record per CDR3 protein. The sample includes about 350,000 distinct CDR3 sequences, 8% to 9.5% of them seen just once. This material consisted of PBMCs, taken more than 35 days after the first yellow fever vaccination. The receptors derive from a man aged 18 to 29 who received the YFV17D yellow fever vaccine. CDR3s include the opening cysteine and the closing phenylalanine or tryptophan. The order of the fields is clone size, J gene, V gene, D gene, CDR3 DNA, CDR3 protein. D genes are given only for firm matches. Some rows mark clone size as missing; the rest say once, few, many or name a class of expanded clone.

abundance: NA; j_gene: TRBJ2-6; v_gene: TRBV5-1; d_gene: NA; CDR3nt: TGCGCCAGCAGCATTTACAGGGATAGGGGGGCCAACGTCCTGACTTTC; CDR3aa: CASSIYRDRGANVLTF
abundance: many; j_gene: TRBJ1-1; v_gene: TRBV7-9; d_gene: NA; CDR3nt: TGTGCCAGCAGCCCCTCCGGTGGACTTGCCGCTGAAGCTTTCTTT; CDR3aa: CASSPSGGLAAEAFF
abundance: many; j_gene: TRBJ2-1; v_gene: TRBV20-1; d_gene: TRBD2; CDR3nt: TGCAGTGCGACGGGAGGGTGGAGTGAGCAGTTCTTC; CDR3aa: CSATGGWSEQFF
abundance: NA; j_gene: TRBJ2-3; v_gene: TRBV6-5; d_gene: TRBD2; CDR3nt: TGTGCCAGCAGTTACTCGAGCGGGGTCACAGATACGCAGTATTTT; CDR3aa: CASSYSSGVTDTQYF
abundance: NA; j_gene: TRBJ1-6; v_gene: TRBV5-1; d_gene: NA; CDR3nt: TGCGCCAGCAGCCCGGGGGCGGAAAATTCACCCCTCCACTTT; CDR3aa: CASSPGAENSPLHF
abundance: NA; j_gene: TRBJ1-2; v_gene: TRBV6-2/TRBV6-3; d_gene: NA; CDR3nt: TGTGCCAGCGGGGGGATGAACTATGGCTACACCTTC; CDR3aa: CASGGMNYGYTF
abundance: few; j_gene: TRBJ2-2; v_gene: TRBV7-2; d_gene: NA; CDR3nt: TGTGCCAGCAGCCGTTATCGGACGGCGAACACCGGGGAGCTGTTTTTT; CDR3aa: CASSRYRTANTGELFF
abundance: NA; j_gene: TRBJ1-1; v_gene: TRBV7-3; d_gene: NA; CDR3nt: TGTGCCAGCAGCGCATTTTCTGAAGCTTTCTTT; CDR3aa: CASSAFSEAFF
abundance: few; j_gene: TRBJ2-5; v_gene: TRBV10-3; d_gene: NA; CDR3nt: TGTGCCACCCACGGGTCGCAAGAGACCCAGTACTTC; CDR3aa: CATHGSQETQYF
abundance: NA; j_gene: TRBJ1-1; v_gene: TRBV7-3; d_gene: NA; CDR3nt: TGTGCCAGCAGCCCTGACCCCGGGGGTGAAGCTTTCTTT; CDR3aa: CASSPDPGGEAFF
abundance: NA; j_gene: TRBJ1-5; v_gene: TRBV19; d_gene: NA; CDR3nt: TGTGCCACCCAGGGGACACCCTACAATCAGCCCCAGCATTTT; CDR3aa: CATQGTPYNQPQHF
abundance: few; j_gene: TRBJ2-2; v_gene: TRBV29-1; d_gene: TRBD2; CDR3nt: TGCAGCGTTGAATTAACCGGGACTACCACCGGGGAGCTGTTTTTT; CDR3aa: CSVELTGTTTGELFF
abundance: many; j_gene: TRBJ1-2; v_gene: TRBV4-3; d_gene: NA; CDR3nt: TGCGCCAGCAGCCTCGGCGGGACTCCCGACGCTGGCTACACCTTC; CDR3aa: CASSLGGTPDAGYTF
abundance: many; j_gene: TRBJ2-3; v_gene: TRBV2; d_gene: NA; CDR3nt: TGTGCCAGCAGTGAGGGCGGGAGCACAGATACGCAGTATTTT; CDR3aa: CASSEGGSTDTQYF
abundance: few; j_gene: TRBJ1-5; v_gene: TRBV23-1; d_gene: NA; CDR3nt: TGCGCCGGACCTCAGGGCGGTACCGGTTATAGCAATCAGCCCCAGCATTTT; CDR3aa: CAGPQGGTGYSNQPQHF
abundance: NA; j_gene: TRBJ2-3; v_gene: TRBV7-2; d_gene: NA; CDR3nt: TGTGCCAGCAGCCCTATACTCGGGGGCACAGATACGCAGTATTTT; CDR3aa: CASSPILGGTDTQYF
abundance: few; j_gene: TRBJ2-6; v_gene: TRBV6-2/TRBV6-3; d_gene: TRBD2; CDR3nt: TGTGCCAGCAGTTACTCCCGGGGACTAGCGGGAATTTCAGGGGGGGCCAACGTCCTGACTTTC; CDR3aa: CASSYSRGLAGISGGANVLTF
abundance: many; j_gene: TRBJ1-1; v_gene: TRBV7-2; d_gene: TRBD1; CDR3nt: TGTGCCAGCAGCCCGTGGACAGGGGGGAACACTGAAGCTTTCTTT; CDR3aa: CASSPWTGGNTEAFF
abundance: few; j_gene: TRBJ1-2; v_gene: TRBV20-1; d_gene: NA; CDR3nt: TGCAGTGCTAGAGGAGTCGGGGGCGGTGGGGAGGCGAACTATGGCTACACCTTC; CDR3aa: CSARGVGGGGEANYGYTF
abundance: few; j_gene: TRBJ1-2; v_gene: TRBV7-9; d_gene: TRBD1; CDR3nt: TGTGCCAGCAGCTCCGGGACAGGGGATGGCTACACCTTC; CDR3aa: CASSSGTGDGYTF
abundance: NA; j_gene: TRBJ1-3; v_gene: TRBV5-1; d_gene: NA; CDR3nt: TGCGCCAGCAATAGCTCTGGAAACACCATATATTTT; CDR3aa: CASNSSGNTIYF
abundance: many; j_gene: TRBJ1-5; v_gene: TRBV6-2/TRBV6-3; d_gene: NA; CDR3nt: TGTGCCAGCAGTTTGCCAGGGGCGGCCAATCAGCCCCAGCATTTT; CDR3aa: CASSLPGAANQPQHF
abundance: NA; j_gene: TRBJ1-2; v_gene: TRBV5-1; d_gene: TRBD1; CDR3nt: TGCGCCAGCAGCGAGACAGGGGTGCGGGGCTACACCTTC; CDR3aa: CASSETGVRGYTF
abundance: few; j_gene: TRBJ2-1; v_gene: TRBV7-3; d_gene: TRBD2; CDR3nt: TGTGCCAGCAGCCTAACCGCCAGCGGGGGGGCCTTAGGGGAGCAGTTCTTC; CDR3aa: CASSLTASGGALGEQFF
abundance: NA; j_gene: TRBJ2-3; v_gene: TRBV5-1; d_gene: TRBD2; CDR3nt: TGCGCCAGCAGCACTGTGCGGGGGGGCACAGATACGCAGTATTTT; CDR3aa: CASSTVRGGTDTQYF
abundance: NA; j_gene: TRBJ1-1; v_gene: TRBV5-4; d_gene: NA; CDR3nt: TGTGCCAGCAGCTTGGTGGCCACGAACACTGAAGCTTTCTTT; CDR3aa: CASSLVATNTEAFF
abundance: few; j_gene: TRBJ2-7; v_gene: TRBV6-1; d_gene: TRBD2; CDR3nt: TGTGCCAGCAGTCCGAATCCTGGTGGGCGGGGGTTGTCATACGAGCAGTACTTC; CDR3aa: CASSPNPGGRGLSYEQYF
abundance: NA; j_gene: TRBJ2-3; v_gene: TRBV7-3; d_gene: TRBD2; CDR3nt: TGTGCCAGCAGCTTGTCGGGGGGGCTTGGAGATACGCAGTATTTT; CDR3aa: CASSLSGGLGDTQYF
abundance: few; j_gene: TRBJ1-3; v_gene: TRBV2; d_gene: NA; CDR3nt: TGTGCCAGCGCTGCCACAGGGAATTCTGGAAACACCATATATTTT; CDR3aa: CASAATGNSGNTIYF
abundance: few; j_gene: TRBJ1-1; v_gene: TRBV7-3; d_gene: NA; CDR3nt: TGTGCCAGCAGCGAGAGGTTGATGAACACTGAAGCTTTCTTT; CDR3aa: CASSERLMNTEAFF
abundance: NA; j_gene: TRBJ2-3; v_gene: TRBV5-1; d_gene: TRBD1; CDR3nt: TGCGCCAGCAGCTTGACCGGGACAGGGGGCAACACAGATACGCAGTATTTT; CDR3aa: CASSLTGTGGNTDTQYF
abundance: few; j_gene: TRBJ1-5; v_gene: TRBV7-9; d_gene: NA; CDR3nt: TGTGCCAGCAGCTTAGAGGGGAGTTTTAGCAATCAGCCCCAGCATTTT; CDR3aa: CASSLEGSFSNQPQHF
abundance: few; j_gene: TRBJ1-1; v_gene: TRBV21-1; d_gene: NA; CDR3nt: TGTGCCAGCAGCATCGGGGGTTTGGACACTGAAGCTTTCTTT; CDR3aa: CASSIGGLDTEAFF
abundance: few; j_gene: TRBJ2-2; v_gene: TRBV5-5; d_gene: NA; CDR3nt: TGTGCCAGCAGTCCCCCGTGGGGGGACTCGAACACCGGGGAGCTGTTTTTT; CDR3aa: CASSPPWGDSNTGELFF
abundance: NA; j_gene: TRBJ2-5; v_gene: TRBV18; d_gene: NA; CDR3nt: TGTGCCAGCTCACCGGCTAGGGTCTTAATAGAGACCCAGTACTTC; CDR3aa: CASSPARVLIETQYF
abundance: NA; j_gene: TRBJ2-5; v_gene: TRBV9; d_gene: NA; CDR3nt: TGTGCCAGCAGCGAGGGACAAGAGACCCAGTACTTC; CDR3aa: CASSEGQETQYF
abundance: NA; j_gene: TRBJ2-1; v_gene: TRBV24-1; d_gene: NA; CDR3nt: TGTGCCACCGGAGGAACGCCGAATGAGCAGTTCTTC; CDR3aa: CATGGTPNEQFF
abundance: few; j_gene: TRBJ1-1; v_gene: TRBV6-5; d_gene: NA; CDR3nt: TGTGCCAGCAGTTATCGGGGGGCAACTGAAGCTTTCTTT; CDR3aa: CASSYRGATEAFF
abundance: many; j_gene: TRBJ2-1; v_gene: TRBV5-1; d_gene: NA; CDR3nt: TGCGCCAGCAGCTTGGCCCCAGGTTACAATGAGCAGTTCTTC; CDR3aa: CASSLAPGYNEQFF
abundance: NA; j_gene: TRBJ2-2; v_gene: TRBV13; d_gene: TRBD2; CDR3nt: TGTGCCAGCAGCTTAAGTCGGAGCGGGGGGGTCGCCGGGGAGCTGTTTTTT; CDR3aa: CASSLSRSGGVAGELFF
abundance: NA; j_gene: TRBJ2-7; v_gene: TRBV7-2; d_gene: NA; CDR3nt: TGTGCCAGCAGCTTCGCTAGCGCGTCCTACGAGCAGTACTTC; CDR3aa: CASSFASASYEQYF
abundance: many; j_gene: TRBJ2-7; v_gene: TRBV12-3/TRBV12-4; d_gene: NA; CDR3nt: TGTGCCAGCAGTTTCTTCCAGGGTAGCTACGAGCAGTACTTC; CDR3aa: CASSFFQGSYEQYF
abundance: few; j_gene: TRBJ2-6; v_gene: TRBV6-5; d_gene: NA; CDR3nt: TGTGCCAGCAGTTTGAAGGGCAGGCCTTTAGGGGGGGCCAACGTCCTGACTTTC; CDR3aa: CASSLKGRPLGGANVLTF
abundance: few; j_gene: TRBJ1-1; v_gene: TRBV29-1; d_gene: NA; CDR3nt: TGCAGCGTCCCGGACAGGAACACTGAAGCTTTCTTT; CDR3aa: CSVPDRNTEAFF
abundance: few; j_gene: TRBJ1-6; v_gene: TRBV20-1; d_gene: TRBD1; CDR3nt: TGCAGTGCTCGGCCGGGACAGGGGAGCTATAATTCACCCCTCCACTTT; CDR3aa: CSARPGQGSYNSPLHF
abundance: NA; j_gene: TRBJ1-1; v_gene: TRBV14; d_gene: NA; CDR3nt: TGTGCCAGCAGCCAAGCCAGTTTGCTAATCTTT; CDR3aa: CASSQASLLIF
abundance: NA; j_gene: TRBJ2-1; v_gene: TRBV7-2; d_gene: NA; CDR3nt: TGTGCCAGCAGCTTAGCACGGACAGTCGAATCCTACAATGAGCAGTTCTTC; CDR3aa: CASSLARTVESYNEQFF
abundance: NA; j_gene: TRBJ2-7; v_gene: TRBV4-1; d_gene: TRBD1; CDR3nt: TGCGCCAGCAGGCTCGGACAGGCCCTCTCCTACGAGCAGTACTTC; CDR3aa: CASRLGQALSYEQYF
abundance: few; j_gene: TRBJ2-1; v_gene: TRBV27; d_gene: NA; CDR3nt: TGTGCCAGCAGTTTCAGTACCTACAATGAGCAGTTCTTC; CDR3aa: CASSFSTYNEQFF
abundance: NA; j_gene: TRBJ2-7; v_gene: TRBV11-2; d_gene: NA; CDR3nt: TGTGCCAGCAGCGATATCCGGGGGCGCGGGGTCGAGCAGTACTTC; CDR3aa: CASSDIRGRGVEQYF
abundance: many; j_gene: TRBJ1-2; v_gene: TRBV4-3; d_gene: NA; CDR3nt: TGCGCCAGCAGCCAGGGGGATCGCTTTATTTATGGCTACACCTTC; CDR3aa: CASSQGDRFIYGYTF
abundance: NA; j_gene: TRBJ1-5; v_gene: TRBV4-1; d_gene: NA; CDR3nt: TGCGCCAGCAGCCAAGACGGATATAGCAATCAGCCCCAGCATTTT; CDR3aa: CASSQDGYSNQPQHF
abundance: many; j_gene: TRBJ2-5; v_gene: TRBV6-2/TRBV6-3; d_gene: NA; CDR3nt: TGTGCCAGCAGTCCCGAGGGGGGGCCAGAGACCCAGTACTTC; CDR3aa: CASSPEGGPETQYF
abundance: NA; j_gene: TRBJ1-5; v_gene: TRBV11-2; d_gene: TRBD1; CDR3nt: TGTGCCAGCAGCCCCTTCCCGGGACAGGATCTAGACAATCAGCCCCAGCATTTT; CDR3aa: CASSPFPGQDLDNQPQHF